This TCR beta chain was observed in a study of blood T cells in healthy people across ages. Next came a second PCR, run for about 6 to 12 cycles, which used a sample-barcoded 5' primer along with a J-beta primer mix. MiXCR was run by TCRdb on the 5' RACE reads, yielding one entry per CDR3 protein. Of roughly 2 million distinct CDR3 sequences in the sample, around half are singletons; the top ten hold roughly 2.1%. Trimming cost V 3 bases and J 4 bases; bases outside gene matches: 5. The germline gives CDR1 DFQATT, CDR2 SNEGSKA (reference sequence). CDR3 length equals 15 residues. A word on this clonotype: Its antigen is still unknown.

Whole-study findings and limits: It was not possible, with unsorted PBMCs, to conclusively compare naive and antigen-experienced cells. The authors considered diversity estimates from one million T cells to be underestimates.

Sequenced: blood. The chain carries TRBV20-1 and TRBJ2-6, with 8 nucleotides matching TRBD1. The TCR comes from a middle-aged woman in good health. As DNA, the CDR3 is TGCAGTGCTAGTCAGGGGGCGCGAGGGGCCAACGTCCTGACTTTC. This encodes CSASQGARGANVLTF.